These T cell receptor beta chains were read from a single sample in a study of blood T cells in healthy people across ages. In TCRdb, the 5' RACE reads were re-called with MiXCR into one record per CDR3 protein. The sample has about 570,000 distinct CDR3 sequences, 25% to 30% seen once. Material for sequencing was blood. These receptors were obtained from a woman aged 70-85 years in good health. Each CDR3 is given with its conserved first and last residue. D genes are given only for firm matches. The size of a clone is reported for some rows only, either as once, few or many, or as a class for expanded clones.

D gene	clone size	J gene	V gene	CDR3 protein	CDR3 DNA
TRBD2	few	TRBJ2-1	TRBV9	CASSVSGGQSYNEQFF	TGTGCCAGCAGCGTTAGCGGGGGGCAGTCCTACAATGAGCAGTTCTTC
NA	NA	TRBJ2-3	TRBV20-1	CSAETGPPTDTQYF	TGCAGTGCCGAAACCGGGCCGCCCACAGATACGCAGTATTTT
NA	NA	TRBJ2-5	TRBV4-1	CASSQVSSRGPGETQYF	TGCGCCAGCAGCCAAGTCTCATCCAGGGGCCCGGGGGAGACCCAGTACTTC
NA	NA	TRBJ1-5	TRBV11-3	CASRSTLGVQPQHF	TGCGCCAGCAGATCCACCCTCGGTGTTCAGCCCCAGCATTTT
NA	NA	TRBJ2-7	TRBV20-1	CSARDRNEQYF	TGCAGTGCTAGAGACCGAAACGAGCAGTACTTC
TRBD2	NA	TRBJ2-1	TRBV20-1	CSVSRAGGPNERFF	TGCAGTGTCTCTCGGGCGGGGGGGCCAAATGAGCGGTTCTTC
NA	NA	TRBJ2-5	TRBV18	CASSPLGQSQETQYF	TGTGCCAGCTCACCTCTTGGACAATCCCAAGAGACCCAGTACTTC
NA	few	TRBJ2-5	TRBV15	CATSPAWGEETQYF	TGTGCCACCAGCCCAGCCTGGGGGGAAGAGACCCAGTACTTC
TRBD1	few	TRBJ1-2	TRBV25-1	CASSPPDRGIGYTF	TGTGCCAGCAGTCCCCCGGACAGGGGTATTGGCTACACCTTC
NA	NA	TRBJ2-7	TRBV21-1	CASSKALRPGDEQYF	TGTGCCAGCAGCAAAGCGCTCCGGCCGGGGGACGAGCAGTACTTC
TRBD2	NA	TRBJ2-2	TRBV7-3	CASSSGGARTGELFF	TGTGCCAGCAGCTCCGGGGGGGCTAGGACCGGGGAGCTGTTTTTT
NA	NA	TRBJ2-5	TRBV7-7	CASSPRPVQETQYF	TGTGCCAGCAGCCCTCGCCCGGTCCAAGAGACCCAGTACTTC
NA	NA	TRBJ1-4	TRBV4-3	CASSQDAAKSTNGKLFF	TGCGCCAGCAGCCAAGATGCCGCTAAATCAACTAATGGAAAACTGTTTTTT
TRBD2	NA	TRBJ2-3	TRBV7-2	CASSYILATDTQYF	TGTGCCAGTAGCTACATACTAGCGACAGATACGCAGTATTTT
NA	NA	TRBJ2-4	TRBV21-1	CASSKEQIGNIQYF	TGTGCCAGCAGCAAAGAACAGATCGGGAACATTCAGTACTTC
NA	NA	TRBJ2-1	TRBV5-1	CASSLERGQGVTYFYNEQFF	TGCGCCAGCAGCTTGGAGCGGGGCCAGGGGGTCACGTATTTCTACAATGAGCAGTTCTTC
NA	few	TRBJ1-4	TRBV18	CASSLQGIAATNEKLFF	TGTGCCAGCTCCCTCCAGGGGATCGCAGCAACTAATGAAAAACTGTTTTTT
NA	NA	TRBJ1-3	TRBV19	CASSKRGAGNTIYF	TGTGCCAGTAGTAAAAGGGGGGCTGGAAACACCATATATTTT
TRBD1	NA	TRBJ2-1	TRBV29-1	CSVEAGQYNEQFF	TGCAGCGTTGAAGCGGGACAGTACAATGAGCAGTTCTTC
NA	few	TRBJ1-2	TRBV20-1	CSASAGLTGYTF	TGCAGTGCTAGCGCGGGTCTCACTGGCTACACCTTC
NA	few	TRBJ2-5	TRBV4-3	CASSRQFQETQYF	TGCGCCAGCAGCCGACAGTTTCAAGAGACCCAGTACTTC
NA	few	TRBJ2-1	TRBV12-3/TRBV12-4	CASSSDRHNEQFF	TGTGCCAGCAGTTCGGACAGACACAATGAGCAGTTCTTC
NA	NA	TRBJ2-7	TRBV29-1	CSVEAFGTLTGEQYF	TGCAGCGTTGAAGCATTCGGGACTCTTACGGGGGAGCAGTACTTC
NA	few	TRBJ1-2	TRBV29-1	CSVLRGVGYGYTF	TGCAGCGTTCTCAGGGGTGTAGGGTATGGCTACACCTTC
NA	NA	TRBJ1-1	TRBV20-1	CSARAGQRGAFF	TGCAGTGCTCGAGCCGGGCAAAGGGGCGCTTTCTTT
NA	NA	TRBJ2-2	TRBV3-1	CASSLGGDTGELFF	TGTGCCAGCAGCTTAGGTGGGGACACCGGGGAGCTGTTTTTT
NA	NA	TRBJ2-7	TRBV5-1	CASSSDPPPTNEQYF	TGCGCCAGCAGCTCGGACCCACCTCCCACTAACGAGCAGTACTTC
TRBD1	few	TRBJ1-5	TRBV7-9	CASSPTGEYQPQHF	TGTGCCAGCAGCCCCACAGGGGAGTATCAGCCCCAGCATTTT
NA	NA	TRBJ2-2	TRBV2	CASSGQGGLTGELLF	TGCGCCAGCAGTGGGCAGGGCGGCCTCACCGGGGAGCTGCTTTTT
TRBD1	NA	TRBJ1-4	TRBV24-1	CATSDLRGQTELNEKLFF	TGTGCCACCAGTGATTTGCGGGGACAGACCGAGCTGAATGAAAAACTGTTTTTT
NA	NA	TRBJ2-7	TRBV12-3/TRBV12-4	CASSFGGHSYEQYF	TGTGCCAGCAGTTTCGGGGGCCACAGCTACGAGCAGTACTTC
TRBD1	NA	TRBJ2-7	TRBV7-2	CASSSRTGDAPYEQYF	TGTGCCAGCAGCTCCCGAACAGGGGATGCCCCCTACGAGCAGTACTTC
NA	NA	TRBJ2-3	TRBV7-2	CASSQRDVRSTDTQYF	TGTGCCAGCAGTCAAAGGGACGTCCGAAGCACAGATACGCAGTATTTT
NA	NA	TRBJ1-2	TRBV5-1	CASSLTGSVDGYTF	TGCGCCAGCAGCCTCACAGGGTCGGTGGATGGCTACACCTTC
TRBD2	few	TRBJ2-5	TRBV5-1	CASSAETSVGTQYF	TGCGCCAGCAGCGCCGAGACTAGCGTTGGGACCCAGTACTTC
NA	NA	TRBJ1-4	TRBV7-2	CVSSQTLQGFEKLFF	TGTGTCAGCAGCCAGACCTTACAGGGATTCGAAAAACTGTTTTTT
NA	few	TRBJ2-2	TRBV24-1	CATSDRRQAGELFF	TGTGCCACCAGTGACCGCAGACAGGCCGGGGAGCTGTTTTTT
TRBD2	NA	TRBJ2-3	TRBV20-1	CSARDSGGGIDTQYF	TGCAGTGCTAGAGATAGCGGGGGGGGTATAGATACGCAGTATTTT
TRBD2	NA	TRBJ2-7	TRBV10-3	CAIKVRGGSDEQYF	TGTGCCATCAAGGTGAGGGGAGGGAGCGACGAGCAGTACTTC
NA	many	TRBJ2-6	TRBV6-6	CASSYLSGANVLTF	TGTGCCAGCAGTTACTTGTCTGGGGCCAACGTCCTGACTTTC
TRBD1	NA	TRBJ1-2	TRBV29-1	CSVAGTGSNYGYTF	TGCAGCGTCGCCGGGACAGGGTCGAACTATGGCTACACCTTC
NA	NA	TRBJ1-1	TRBV5-6	CASSLAPGSTEAFF	TGTGCCAGCAGCTTGGCCCCGGGGTCCACTGAAGCTTTCTTT
TRBD2	NA	TRBJ2-5	TRBV5-1	CASSRPGASGGPYQETQYF	TGCGCCAGCAGCAGGCCTGGGGCTAGCGGGGGCCCATACCAAGAGACCCAGTACTTC
TRBD1	few	TRBJ1-6	TRBV6-5	CASRQDRGNSPLHF	TGTGCCAGCAGACAAGACAGGGGGAATTCACCCCTCCACTTT
NA	few	TRBJ1-1	TRBV12-3/TRBV12-4	CASSPLVARDTEAFF	TGTGCCAGCAGCCCCCTCGTGGCCCGAGACACTGAAGCTTTCTTT
NA	few	TRBJ2-1	TRBV6-1	CASSEHRNYNEQFF	TGTGCCAGCAGTGAACACAGGAATTACAATGAGCAGTTCTTC
TRBD1	few	TRBJ1-2	TRBV6-2/TRBV6-3	CASSNFGRGRPDGYTF	TGTGCCAGCTCTAATTTCGGCAGGGGGCGCCCGGATGGCTACACCTTC
NA	NA	TRBJ2-1	TRBV5-1	CTSSLRGNSYNEQFF	TGCACCAGCAGCTTACGGGGGAACTCCTACAATGAGCAGTTCTTC
TRBD2	NA	TRBJ2-3	TRBV7-9	CASSRGGRDTQYF	TGTGCCAGCAGCCGCGGGGGGCGAGATACGCAGTATTTT